Listed below are T cell receptor beta chains from one sample, sequenced in a study of blood T cell repertoires in COVID-19. The assay was immunoSEQ multiplex PCR, and TCRdb's table has in-frame clones only and misses some. The sample comprises around 240,000 clones, about 87% of which are singletons, and around 0.87% rests with the top ten. The specimen was PBMCs or T cells enriched from blood (not recorded which). The receptors stem from a man in his fifties who had been exposed to COVID-19. CDR3s include the opening cysteine and the closing phenylalanine or tryptophan. D genes are given only for firm matches. The size field is filled for only some rows; it gives once, few, many or a size class.

D gene | J gene | V gene | clone size | CDR3 protein | CDR3 DNA
TRBD1 | TRBJ2-1 | TRBV3-1/TRBV3-2 | NA | CASKTQGANYNEQFF | TGTGCCAGCAAAACACAGGGGGCCAACTACAATGAGCAGTTCTTC
TRBD1 | TRBJ1-2 | TRBV24-1 | NA | CATSDPLDRDGYTF | TGTGCCACCAGTGATCCCCTGGACAGGGATGGCTACACCTTC
NA | TRBJ1-3 | TRBV7-7 | once | CASSPLPISSGNTIYF | TGTGCTAGCAGCCCACTACCTATTTCCTCTGGAAACACCATATATTTT
NA | TRBJ1-4 | TRBV21-1 | NA | CASTGEQGNNEKLFF | TGTGCCAGCACCGGGGAACAGGGTAATAATGAAAAACTGTTTTTT
NA | TRBJ1-5 | TRBV12-3/TRBV12-4 | NA | CASSWQGKQPQHF | TGTGCCAGCAGTTGGCAGGGCAAACAGCCCCAGCATTTT
NA | TRBJ2-2 | TRBV9 | once | CASSPRQDTGELFF | TGTGCCAGCAGCCCCCGACAGGACACCGGGGAGCTGTTTTTT
TRBD1 | TRBJ1-5 | TRBV18 | NA | CASSEQGANQPQHF | TGTGCCAGCTCAGAGCAGGGGGCAAATCAGCCCCAGCATTTT
NA | TRBJ1-1 | TRBV5-5 | NA | CASKRTVGTEAFF | TGTGCCAGCAAGCGGACAGTCGGAACTGAAGCTTTCTTT
NA | TRBJ2-1 | TRBV11-2 | once | CASSLSPGNPTSMNEQFF | TGTGCCAGCAGCCTTAGCCCAGGGAACCCGACCAGCATGAATGAGCAGTTCTTC
NA | TRBJ1-6 | TRBV18 | NA | CASSTTSGYNSPLHF | TGTGCCAGCTCAACAACTTCAGGGTACAATTCACCCCTCCACTTT
NA | TRBJ1-1 | TRBV18 | NA | CASSLVAGPTEAFF | TGTGCCAGCTCCCTCGTTGCGGGCCCCACTGAAGCTTTCTTT
NA | TRBJ2-5 | TRBV15 | NA | CATSREQGPKTQYF | TGTGCCACCAGCAGAGAGCAGGGGCCAAAGACCCAGTACTTC